This TCR beta chain comes out of a study of CD8 T cells in ankylosing spondylitis. General study points: There were earlier reports of some motif variants in reactive arthritis synovial fluid and blood. Characteristic of ankylosing spondylitis blood, it appeared, was a TCR beta motif comprising roughly eight highly homologous variants.

TCRdb re-derived calls from the 5' RACE reads in MiXCR, one entry per CDR3 protein. There are roughly 440,000 distinct CDR3 sequences in the sample; approximately 17% occur only once, and approximately 0.93% lies in the top ten. On this clonotype itself: The antigen remains unidentified.

Sequenced sample: blood, either unsorted or a sorted T cell fraction (not recorded which). The receptor was isolated from a male donor with ankylosing spondylitis.

The CDR3 DNA reads as TGTGCCAGCAGCGCCCAAGTAGGGGACACTGAAGCTTTCTTT. It is translated as CASSAQVGDTEAFF. This chain connects TRBV7-9 to TRBJ1-1; a weak D match, TRBD1 (5 bases). The CDR3 length is 14 residues. V was shortened by 5 bases and J by 3 bases, with 13 bases between the two germline ends. Germline V CDR1 and CDR2: SEHNR, FQNEAQ (reference sequence).